The clone carrying this TCR beta chain was observed a handful of times. MiXCR was run by TCRdb on the RT-PCR reads, yielding one entry per CDR3 protein. The sample has approximately 720,000 distinct CDR3 sequences, approximately 15% seen once. The receptor comes from a female donor in good health, serving as a healthy control. The sequenced sample consisted of memory CD4+ T cells from blood.

The CDR3 DNA follows: TGTGCCAGCAGCCCGGGAGCCGAGCAGTACTTC. This sequence encodes CASSPGAEQYF. This chain connects TRBV11-2 to TRBJ2-7; tentative D call: TRBD2 (6 bases). The germline gives CDR1 SGHAT, CDR2 FQNNGV. The V end lost 5 bases, the J end lost 6 bases, and 8 bases lay between the germline ends. This CDR3 is built from 11 residues.